The rows below give T cell receptor beta chains drawn from one sample of a study of cytomegalovirus exposure and HLA in healthy donors. Profiled with immunoSEQ multiplex PCR; TCRdb holds only in-frame clones, not every one. The sample carries roughly 200,000 clones, 75% to 85% recorded once. The sequenced material came from PBMCs. Receptor source: a woman in her 50s in good health and CMV-seronegative. Each CDR3 is given with its conserved first and last residue. A D gene is named only where the DNA matches it firmly. Some rows have no size entry. The others give once, few or many, or a class for an expanded clone.

V gene	clone size	D gene	J gene	CDR3 DNA	CDR3 protein
TRBV27	once	NA	TRBJ1-2	TGTGCCAGCAGTTTCATGGTCGGAACAGTCCTTCCATATGGCTACACCTTC	CASSFMVGTVLPYGYTF
TRBV28	NA	NA	TRBJ2-7	TGTGCCAGCAGCTCACCCGGGGGCGGGAGACGGTACGAGCAGTACTTC	CASSSPGGGRRYEQYF
TRBV5-6	NA	NA	TRBJ1-5	TGTGCCAGCAGCTTTCTAGGTCAGCCCCAGCATTTT	CASSFLGQPQHF
TRBV29-1	NA	NA	TRBJ2-1	TGCAGCGTTTGGGGCTGGGCTAGTGCCAATGAGCAGTTCTTC	CSVWGWASANEQFF
TRBV27	NA	TRBD1	TRBJ1-4	TGTGCCAGCAGGCGATTGACAGGGACTAATGAAAAACTGTTTTTT	CASRRLTGTNEKLFF
TRBV4-2	NA	TRBD2	TRBJ2-3	TGTGCCAGCAGCCAAGATAGGACTAGCGGGAGCACAGATACGCAGTATTTT	CASSQDRTSGSTDTQYF
TRBV6-1	NA	TRBD2	TRBJ2-5	TGTGCCAGCAGTGAAACGGCGGGGGGCCAAGAGACCCAGTACTTC	CASSETAGGQETQYF
TRBV18	NA	NA	TRBJ1-4	TGTGCCAGCTCACCAGTTCAGGGGATCACTAATGAAAAACTGTTTTTT	CASSPVQGITNEKLFF
TRBV4-3	NA	NA	TRBJ2-3	TGCGCCAGCAGCCCCTTGGTGAGGGGGAGCACAGATACGCAGTATTTT	CASSPLVRGSTDTQYF
TRBV6-1	NA	TRBD2	TRBJ2-2	TGTGCCAGCAGTGGCGCAGGACTAGCGGGCATCGCCGGGGAGCTGTTTTTT	CASSGAGLAGIAGELFF
TRBV7-2	NA	NA	TRBJ1-5	TGTGCCAGCAGCTTCGGCAGCGCGAATCAGCCCCAGCATTTT	CASSFGSANQPQHF
TRBV18	NA	TRBD1	TRBJ1-4	TGTGCCAGCTCACCGGGACAGGGGGGTGAAAAACTGTTTTTT	CASSPGQGGEKLFF